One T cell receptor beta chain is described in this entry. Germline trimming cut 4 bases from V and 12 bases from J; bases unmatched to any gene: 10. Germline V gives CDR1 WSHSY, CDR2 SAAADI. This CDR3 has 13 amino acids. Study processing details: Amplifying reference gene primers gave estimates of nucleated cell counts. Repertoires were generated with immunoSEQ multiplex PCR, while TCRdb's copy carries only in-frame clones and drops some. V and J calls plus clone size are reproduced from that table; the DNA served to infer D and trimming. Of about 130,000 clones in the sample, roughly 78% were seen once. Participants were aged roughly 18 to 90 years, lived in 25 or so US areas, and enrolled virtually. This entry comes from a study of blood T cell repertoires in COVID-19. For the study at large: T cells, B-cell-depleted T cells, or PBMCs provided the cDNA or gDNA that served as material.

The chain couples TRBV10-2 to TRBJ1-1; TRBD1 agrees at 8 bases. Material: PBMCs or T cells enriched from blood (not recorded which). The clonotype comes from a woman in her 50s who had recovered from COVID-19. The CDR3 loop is CASSALGQGGSFF. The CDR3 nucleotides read TGCGCCAGCAGTGCCCTAGGACAGGGCGGTTCTTTCTTT.